This T cell receptor beta chain was sequenced in a study of blood T cells in healthy people across ages. Each sample gave at least 6 million isolated PBMCs. Trimming shortened V by 6 bases and J by 6 bases, and 12 bases separated the two germline ends. Per the germline V gene, CDR1 is MDHEN and CDR2 is SYDVKM. The CDR3 extends over 14 amino acids. Then a second PCR, running about 7 to 11 cycles, was carried out with a sample-barcoded 5' primer and a J-beta primer mix. TCRdb reprocessed the 5' RACE reads via MiXCR and lists one record per CDR3 protein. The sample includes around 800,000 distinct CDR3 sequences, 53% seen only once; the top ten take roughly 37%.

This TCR was recovered from an elderly man in good health. The V call is TRBV28, the J call TRBJ2-6; D is perhaps TRBD1 (5 bases). Material: blood. CDR3: CASSRQSKANVLTF. CDR3 DNA: TGTGCCAGCAGCCGACAGAGCAAGGCCAACGTCCTGACTTTC. Complete variable domain (other parts from reference TRBV28 and TRBJ2-6): DVKVTQSSRYLVKRTGEKVFLECVQDMDHENMFWYRQDPGLGLRLIYFSYDVKMKEKGDIPEGYSVSREKKERFSLILESASTNQTSMYLCASSRQSKANVLTFGAGSRLTVL.